A selection of T cell receptor beta chains follows, all from one sample in a study of T cells in localized non-small cell lung cancer. Measured with immunoSEQ multiplex PCR; TCRdb has only the in-frame clones, and not every one. This sample yields some 29,000 clones, of which about 87% are seen a single time; nearly 7% belongs to the top ten. This specimen was peripheral blood, taken before any cancer treatment. These receptors all stem from a male donor aged 60 or over with stage I lung adenocarcinoma. CDR3s include the opening cysteine and the closing phenylalanine or tryptophan. The order of the fields is CDR3 DNA, CDR3 protein, D gene, V gene, clone size, J gene. A D gene is named only where the DNA matches it firmly. Size is stated for part of the rows, as once, few or many counts, or as a class when the clone is expanded.

CDR3nt: TGTGCCAGCAGCTTAGGTACAGGGAGGTCTGGTCAGCCCCAGCATTTT
CDR3aa: CASSLGTGRSGQPQHF
d_gene: -
v_gene: TRBV7-8
abundance: once
j_gene: TRBJ1-5

CDR3nt: TGTGCCAGCAGCCAAGGGGTGGGGCACACTGAAGCTTTCTTT
CDR3aa: CASSQGVGHTEAFF
d_gene: -
v_gene: TRBV6-5
abundance: -
j_gene: TRBJ1-1

CDR3nt: TGTGCCAGCAAAATGACAGGCTTCGATGAGCAGTTCTTC
CDR3aa: CASKMTGFDEQFF
d_gene: -
v_gene: TRBV7-9
abundance: -
j_gene: TRBJ2-1

CDR3nt: TGTGCCAGCAGCTATCAAACAGGGGGCGATGGCTACACCTTC
CDR3aa: CASSYQTGGDGYTF
d_gene: TRBD1
v_gene: TRBV7-9
abundance: -
j_gene: TRBJ1-2

CDR3nt: TGTGCCAGCAGTTTGACAGGGACAGCGGGGTACATTCAGTACTTC
CDR3aa: CASSLTGTAGYIQYF
d_gene: -
v_gene: TRBV28
abundance: once
j_gene: TRBJ2-4

CDR3nt: TGTGCCAGCAGTGAAGCAGGGTCTGGAAACACCATATATTTT
CDR3aa: CASSEAGSGNTIYF
d_gene: -
v_gene: TRBV2
abundance: -
j_gene: TRBJ1-3

CDR3nt: TGTGCCAGCAATATGAGGACAGAGAATAATTCACCCCTCCACTTT
CDR3aa: CASNMRTENNSPLHF
d_gene: -
v_gene: TRBV6-5
abundance: -
j_gene: TRBJ1-6

CDR3nt: TGTGCCAGCAGCCCAGGACTAGCGGGGGACACAGATACGCAGTATTTT
CDR3aa: CASSPGLAGDTDTQYF
d_gene: TRBD2
v_gene: TRBV5-4
abundance: -
j_gene: TRBJ2-3

CDR3nt: TGTGCCAGCAGTCCCCTTGGGGGGAACACTGAAGCTTTCTTT
CDR3aa: CASSPLGGNTEAFF
d_gene: -
v_gene: TRBV6-5
abundance: once
j_gene: TRBJ1-1

CDR3nt: TGTGCCAGCAGCCCCGAGTGGCGGAACAATGAGCAGTTCTTC
CDR3aa: CASSPEWRNNEQFF
d_gene: -
v_gene: TRBV11-3
abundance: -
j_gene: TRBJ2-1

CDR3nt: TGTGCCAGCAGAAGGGAGCCGAACACTGAAGCTTTCTTT
CDR3aa: CASRREPNTEAFF
d_gene: -
v_gene: TRBV2
abundance: -
j_gene: TRBJ1-1

CDR3nt: TGTGCCAGCAGCCAAGGGTTCAGCACAGATACGCAGTATTTT
CDR3aa: CASSQGFSTDTQYF
d_gene: -
v_gene: TRBV4-2
abundance: -
j_gene: TRBJ2-3

CDR3nt: TGCGCCAGCAGCTTGACAGTGGTCTCCTACAATGAGCAGTTCTTC
CDR3aa: CASSLTVVSYNEQFF
d_gene: -
v_gene: TRBV5-1
abundance: -
j_gene: TRBJ2-1

CDR3nt: TGCGCCAGCAGCTTGGGAGGGGGGAGCACAGATACGCAGTATTTT
CDR3aa: CASSLGGGSTDTQYF
d_gene: -
v_gene: TRBV5-1
abundance: -
j_gene: TRBJ2-3

CDR3nt: TGTGCCAGCAGACAGGACTACATTTACACCGGGGAGCTGTTTTTT
CDR3aa: CASRQDYIYTGELFF
d_gene: -
v_gene: TRBV6-5
abundance: -
j_gene: TRBJ2-2

CDR3nt: TGCGCCAGCAGCCTCTCCTTGACTAGCGGGTCAGATACGCAGTATTTT
CDR3aa: CASSLSLTSGSDTQYF
d_gene: TRBD2
v_gene: TRBV5-1
abundance: -
j_gene: TRBJ2-3

CDR3nt: TGTGCCAGCAGAAAGACAGGGATGAACACTGAAGCTTTCTTT
CDR3aa: CASRKTGMNTEAFF
d_gene: TRBD1
v_gene: TRBV13
abundance: -
j_gene: TRBJ1-1

CDR3nt: TGTGCCAGCAGCCGGACAGGGGGCCTGGAGGCCCAGCATTTT
CDR3aa: CASSRTGGLEAQHF
d_gene: TRBD1
v_gene: TRBV7-2
abundance: medium-sized
j_gene: TRBJ1-5

CDR3nt: TGTGCCAGTAGTATGCCTGACAGAGCCCAGCATTTT
CDR3aa: CASSMPDRAQHF
d_gene: -
v_gene: TRBV19
abundance: -
j_gene: TRBJ1-5

CDR3nt: TGTGCCACCAGCAGCCTAGCGGGGCAAGAGACCCAGTACTTC
CDR3aa: CATSSLAGQETQYF
d_gene: TRBD2
v_gene: TRBV15
abundance: -
j_gene: TRBJ2-5

CDR3nt: TGTGCCAGCGGGCCAAGCTGGACTAGCGGAAGCTCCTACAATGAGCAGTTCTTC
CDR3aa: CASGPSWTSGSSYNEQFF
d_gene: TRBD2
v_gene: TRBV28
abundance: -
j_gene: TRBJ2-1

CDR3nt: TGTGCCAGCAGTCGTGGGGGCTGGGGGAGCACTGAAGCTTTCTTT
CDR3aa: CASSRGGWGSTEAFF
d_gene: -
v_gene: TRBV6-1
abundance: -
j_gene: TRBJ1-1

CDR3nt: TGTGCCAGCAGCTTAGCGGGACTCTCGAATTCACCCCTCCACTTT
CDR3aa: CASSLAGLSNSPLHF
d_gene: -
v_gene: TRBV7-9
abundance: -
j_gene: TRBJ1-6

CDR3nt: TGCGCCAGCAGTTTTGCTTTAAACACTGAAGCTTTCTTT
CDR3aa: CASSFALNTEAFF
d_gene: -
v_gene: TRBV10-2
abundance: -
j_gene: TRBJ1-1

CDR3nt: TGTGCCAGCAGCAAAGGCGCAGGGTCCAATCAGCCCCAGCATTTT
CDR3aa: CASSKGAGSNQPQHF
d_gene: -
v_gene: TRBV11-3
abundance: -
j_gene: TRBJ1-5